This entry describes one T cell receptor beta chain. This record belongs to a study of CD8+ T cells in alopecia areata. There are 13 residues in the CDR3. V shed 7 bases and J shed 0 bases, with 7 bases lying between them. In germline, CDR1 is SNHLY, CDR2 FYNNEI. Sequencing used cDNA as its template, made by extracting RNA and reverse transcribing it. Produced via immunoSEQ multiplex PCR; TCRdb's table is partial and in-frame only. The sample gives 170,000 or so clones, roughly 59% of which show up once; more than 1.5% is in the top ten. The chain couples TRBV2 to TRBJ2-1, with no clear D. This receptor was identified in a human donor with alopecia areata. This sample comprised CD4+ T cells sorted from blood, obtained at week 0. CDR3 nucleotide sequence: TGTGCCAGCAAGGGTGGCTCCTACAATGAGCAGTTCTTC. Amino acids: CASKGGSYNEQFF.